This TCR beta chain was captured in a study of blood T cell repertoires in COVID-19. On the study more broadly: Collection of acute and convalescent COVID-19 samples took place in the United States, Italy and Spain. PBMCs, B-cell-depleted T cells, or T cells provided the cDNA or gDNA that made up the material.

Original processing notes: Scientists estimated how many nucleated cells there were by amplifying reference gene primers. TCRdb's copy holds only in-frame clones and misses some; the assay was immunoSEQ multiplex PCR. The DNA was the basis for D and trimming; V, J and clone size are from that table. In the table there are some 70,000 clones, 91% of which are singletons. Looked up from germline, CDR1 is MNHEY and CDR2 is SVGEGT. V was pared by 5 bases and J by 2 bases, with 14 bases of the junction left unmatched. The CDR3 has 17 residues. This clonotype was sampled from a human donor with active COVID-19. The donor label of this sample is uncertain. This rearrangement joins TRBV6-2 or TRBV6-3 to TRBJ2-7; 8 positions agree with TRBD2. The source material was peripheral blood. The CDR3 loop reads CASSQLSGLVVTYEQYF. In DNA, the CDR3 is TGTGCCAGCAGTCAATTATCGGGACTAGTCGTTACCTACGAGCAGTACTTC.